The source of this T cell receptor (beta chain) is a study of T cells in Graves' hyperthyroidism and ophthalmopathy. Notes on the study in general: A 13 V-J signature model discriminated ophthalmopathy versus stable hyperthyroidism. In the blood, most expanded thyroid clonotypes above 0.001 appeared as well.

Comment on this clonotype: The antigen is not known.

Patients affected by ophthalmopathy presented a Clinical Activity Score of at least 3, a NOSPECS grade of at least 4, and disease duration below 3 months. Not enrolled were patients with uncontrolled infection, other autoimmune disease, pregnancy or lactation. CDR3 size: 13 residues. Germline V lookup: CDR1 MDHEN, CDR2 SYDVKM. Losses at the gene ends were 6 bases for V and 3 bases for J; bases not matched to a gene: 4. The CDR3 regions of TCR beta were amplified from RNA transcripts. Researchers ran a first-round RT-PCR on the TCR CDR3 using the HTBI primer set. TCRdb re-called the multiplex PCR reads through MiXCR, storing one row per CDR3 protein. The sample consists of 660,000 or so distinct CDR3 sequences, around 20% of them appearing once.

The sequenced sample was blood. The V call is TRBV28, the J call TRBJ2-7, with 8 positions matching TRBD1. The sequence came from a man under 40 with Graves' ophthalmopathy. The CDR3 DNA reads as TGTGCCAGCAGACGACAGGGGAGCTACGAGCAGTACTTC. Translating it yields CASRRQGSYEQYF.